The text below deals with one T cell receptor beta chain. As yet, its antigen is unknown. This record belongs to a study of shared clonotypes between healthy human individuals. Study in general: A couple of female and three male donors aged 18 to 49 were enrolled.

Study results and caveats: Sequencing depth was predicted to influence how clonotypes are shared among donors.

Assay used: immunoSEQ multiplex PCR; TCRdb lists only in-frame clones, some missing. In the table there are about 340,000 clones, more than 60% of which are singletons. Germline-derived CDR1 and CDR2 are MDHEN and SYDVKM. V was pared by 5 bases and J by 9 bases, with 15 bases between. The CDR3 consists of 13 residues. This clonotype was sampled from a young man in good health. V gene TRBV28 combines with J gene TRBJ2-3, with a tentative D call TRBD1 (7 bases). The sample taken for sequencing was memory CD4+ T cells sorted from blood. Indicated subset: CD45RA-negative fraction. The CDR3 DNA reads as TGTGCCAGCAGTCGAACCAGGGGGAGGACGCAGTATTTT. Amino acid sequence: CASSRTRGRTQYF.